This paragraph covers one T cell receptor beta chain sequence. The data were obtained in a study of molecular identifiers for immune sequencing clone quantification. A single record per CDR3 protein comes from TCRdb applying MiXCR to the PCR reads. The data contain over 550,000 distinct CDR3 sequences, approximately 24% of them singletons. Germline V CDR1 and CDR2: SGHRS, YFSETQ. CDR3 size: 12 residues. Trimming stripped 3 bases from V and 9 bases from J, with 10 bases between. Material for sequencing was naive CD8+ T cells from blood, with Jurkat cell RNA spiked in. Subset here: FACS-sorted CD8+CD4-CCR7+CD45RA+ naive T cells. The TCR originated in a human donor in good health. Some libraries in this study had Jurkat cell RNA spiked in. The chain is built from TRBV5-1 and TRBJ2-1; D assignment may be TRBD1 or TRBD2 (5 bases each). CDR3 in amino acids: CASSWRTTEQFF. Written as DNA, the CDR3 is TGCGCCAGCAGCTGGAGGACAACTGAGCAGTTCTTC.